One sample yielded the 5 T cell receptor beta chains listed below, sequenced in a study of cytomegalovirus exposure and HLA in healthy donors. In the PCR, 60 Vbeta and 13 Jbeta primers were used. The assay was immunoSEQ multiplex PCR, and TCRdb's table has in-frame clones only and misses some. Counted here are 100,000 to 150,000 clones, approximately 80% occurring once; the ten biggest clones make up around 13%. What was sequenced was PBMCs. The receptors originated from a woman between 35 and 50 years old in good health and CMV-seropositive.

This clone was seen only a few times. The CDR3 DNA follows: TGTGCCAGCAGTTCCCCAGATAACACTGAAGCTTTCTTT. Its translation is CASSSPDNTEAFF. This rearrangement joins TRBV28 to TRBJ1-1; no clear D. Deletions cut 4 bases from V and 2 bases from J, with 8 bases between. CDR1 is MDHEN and CDR2 is SYDVKM in the germline V gene. This CDR3 is 13 amino acids long. Using reference TRBV28 and TRBJ1-1 for the parts outside the CDR3, the full variable domain is DVKVTQSSRYLVKRTGEKVFLECVQDMDHENMFWYRQDPGLGLRLIYFSYDVKMKEKGDIPEGYSVSREKKERFSLILESASTNQTSMYLCASSSPDNTEAFFGQGTRLTVV.

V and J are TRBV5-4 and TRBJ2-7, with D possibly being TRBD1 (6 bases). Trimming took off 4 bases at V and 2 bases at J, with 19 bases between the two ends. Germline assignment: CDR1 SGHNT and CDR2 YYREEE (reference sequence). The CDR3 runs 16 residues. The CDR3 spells CASSPKGGAQTYEQYF. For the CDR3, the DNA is TGTGCCAGCAGCCCTAAAGGGGGAGCGCAGACCTACGAGCAGTACTTC.

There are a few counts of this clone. The CDR3 nucleotides are TGTGCCAGCAGCCAACTGACAGGGTTGAACACTGAAGCTTTCTTT. Translated: CASSQLTGLNTEAFF. The rearrangement uses TRBV14 and TRBJ1-1; TRBD1 aligns across 7 bases. The CDR3 is made up of 15 amino acids. The V gene end was trimmed by 2 bases and the J gene end by 0 bases; junction bases not matched to a gene: 3. Germline V gives CDR1 SGHDN, CDR2 FVKESK.

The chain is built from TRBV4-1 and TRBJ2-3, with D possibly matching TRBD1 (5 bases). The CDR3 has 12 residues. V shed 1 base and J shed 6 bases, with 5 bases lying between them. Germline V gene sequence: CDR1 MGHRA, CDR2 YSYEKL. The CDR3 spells CASSQAGDTQYF. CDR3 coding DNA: TGCGCCAGCAGCCAAGCAGGGGATACGCAGTATTTT.

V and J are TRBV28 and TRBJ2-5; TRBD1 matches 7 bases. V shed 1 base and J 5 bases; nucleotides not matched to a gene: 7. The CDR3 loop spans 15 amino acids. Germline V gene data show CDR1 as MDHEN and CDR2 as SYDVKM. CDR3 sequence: CASSLLRGGGETQYF. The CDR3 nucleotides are TGTGCCAGCAGTTTATTAAGAGGGGGCGGGGAGACCCAGTACTTC.